The 22 T cell receptor beta chains below were found in one sample sequenced in a study of T cells after yellow fever vaccination. TCRdb processed the 5' RACE reads anew with MiXCR; each CDR3 protein has one entry. Of 150,000 to 200,000 distinct CDR3 sequences in the sample, approximately 6.2% were seen once. This specimen was CD4+ T cells sorted from PBMCs, taken on the day of the first yellow fever vaccination. The receptors were gathered from a man aged 18 to 35 who received the YFV17D yellow fever vaccine.

This clonotype was seen a few times. V gene TRBV7-2 combines with J gene TRBJ1-5, with D possibly being TRBD1 (6 bases). V was cut by 1 base and J by 0 bases, with 13 bases left in between. The CDR3 contains 17 residues. From germline, CDR1 is SGHTA and CDR2 FQGNSA. The CDR3 region has the DNA TGTGCCAGCAGCTTAGGACAGGTCCTGGGTAGCAATCAGCCCCAGCATTTT. Translating gives CASSLGQVLGSNQPQHF.

Ten or more counts support this clonotype. V gene TRBV20-1 combines with J gene TRBJ2-2, with 9 bases that match TRBD1. Looked up from germline, CDR1 is DFQATT and CDR2 is SNEGSKA (reference sequence). V dropped 5 bases and J dropped 4; count of bases not matched to a gene: 8. The CDR3 loop spans 15 amino acids. CDR3 loop: CSAVPGTGITGELFF. CDR3 nucleotide sequence: TGCAGTGCTGTTCCCGGGACAGGGATCACCGGGGAGCTGTTTTTT.

This clonotype was seen at least ten times. The J gene is TRBJ1-5, the V gene TRBV4-1; D is ambiguous. The V and J ends lost 0 bases and 1 base respectively, with 7 bases between them. CDR3 length equals 15 residues. Germline V gene sequence: CDR1 MGHRA, CDR2 YSYEKL. The CDR3 protein is CASSQDPASNQPQHF. The CDR3 region has the DNA TGCGCCAGCAGCCAAGATCCGGCCAGCAATCAGCCCCAGCATTTT.

This clonotype was counted many times. Written as DNA, the CDR3 is TGTGCCAGCACCTCCGATGTCGGGACAGCACTCAACGAGCAGTACTTC. Protein: CASTSDVGTALNEQYF. The chain links TRBV6-5 to TRBJ2-7, with 7 bases aligning to TRBD1. Germline-derived CDR1 and CDR2 are MNHEY and SVGAGI. The CDR3 extends over 16 amino acids. Trimming at V came to 7 bases and at J to 5 bases, leaving 17 bases not matched to a gene.

This clonotype came up many times. This chain links TRBV28 with TRBJ1-6, with D perhaps TRBD1 (6 bases). The V and J ends lost 4 bases and 7 bases respectively, with 11 bases between them. CDR3 length equals 14 residues. Germline V CDR1 and CDR2: MDHEN, SYDVKM. The CDR3 sequence is CASSSRGTNSPLHF. In DNA, the CDR3 is TGTGCCAGCAGTTCCCGCGGGACAAATTCACCCCTCCACTTT.

CDR3 sequence (DNA): TGTGCCAGCAGCTTACGGGGTGCTAATGAAAAACTGTTTTTT. Translated, it gives CASSLRGANEKLFF. The chain is built from TRBV7-2 and TRBJ1-4; D not certain. CDR3 length: 14 amino acids. Germline values: CDR1 SGHTA, CDR2 FQGNSA. The germline V and J ends were trimmed by 2 bases and 3 bases, with 7 bases remaining between them.

This clonotype has a count of ten or more. The chain has TRBV3-1 and TRBJ1-5; 7 nucleotides match TRBD1. The germline CDR1 and CDR2 sequences are LGHDT and YNNKEL (reference sequence). Trimming cost V 6 bases and J 8 bases; bases outside gene matches: 7. The CDR3 covers 13 residues. The CDR3 is CASSLGQAKPQHF. The CDR3 DNA sequence: TGTGCCAGCAGTCTCGGACAGGCCAAGCCCCAGCATTTT. Using reference TRBV3-1 and TRBJ1-5 for the parts outside the CDR3, the full variable domain is DTAVSQTPKYLVTQMGNDKSIKCEQNLGHDTMYWYKQDSKKFLKIMFSYNNKELIINETVPNRFSPKSPDKAHLNLHINSLELGDSAVYFCASSLGQAKPQHFGDGTRLSIL.

Note on this clonotype: This may be a read error, as it is one base from a much larger clone. In DNA form, the CDR3 reads TGTGCCAGCAGCTTAGGGGTGTACCAGCAGTACTTC. Translated: CASSLGVYQQYF. V usage is TRBV7-8 and J usage is TRBJ2-7, with unresolved D. The germline V gene encodes CDR1 SGHVS and CDR2 FQNEAQ. The ends were cut back, 1 base at V and 8 bases at J, with 9 bases in the middle. This CDR3 has 12 amino acids.

Remarks on this clonotype: The junction differs from germline at one of its ends, possibly a read error. The V call is TRBV6-2 or TRBV6-3, the J call TRBJ1-5; no reliable D call. CDR3 length: 17 amino acids. CDR1 MNHEY and CDR2 SVGEGT come from the germline V gene. The CDR3: CASSTWWAVNSKQPQHF. CDR3 DNA: TGTGCCAGCAGCACCTGGTGGGCTGTCAATAGCAAACAGCCCCAGCATTTT.

This chain links TRBV20-1 with TRBJ2-2, with D tentatively TRBD1 or TRBD2 (6 bases each). V lost 1 base and J 7 bases, leaving 13 bases between the germline ends. CDR3 size: 14 residues. Germline V gene data show CDR1 as DFQATT and CDR2 as SNEGSKA (reference sequence). The CDR3 coding sequence is TGCAGTGCTAGAGTGCCGGGGGCTGACGGGGAGCTGTTTTTT. Its protein is CSARVPGADGELFF.

The V call is TRBV7-2, the J call TRBJ2-3; either TRBD1 or TRBD2 may fit D (5 bases each). The ends were cut back, 7 bases at V and 5 bases at J, with 19 bases in the middle. Germline V gives CDR1 SGHTA, CDR2 FQGNSA. The CDR3 sequence is 15 residues long. CDR3 sequence reads: CASNLASGPVDTQYF. The CDR3 coding sequence is TGTGCCAGCAATTTAGCGTCGGGGCCAGTAGATACGCAGTATTTT.

This clonotype was recorded many times. The chain combines TRBV13 with TRBJ2-5; 10 bases align to TRBD1. The CDR3 is made up of 15 amino acids. From germline, CDR1 is PRHDT and CDR2 FYEKMQ (reference sequence). The junction had 3 bases not matched to a gene; V was cut back by 0 bases and J by 5 bases. CDR3 nucleotides: TGTGCCAGCAGCTTAGGAGGGACAGGGGTCGAGACCCAGTACTTC. Protein product: CASSLGGTGVETQYF.

Only a few counts were recorded for this clonotype. The V and J genes are TRBV7-9 and TRBJ2-5; 9 bases fit TRBD2. This CDR3 comprises 17 residues. Germline V lookup: CDR1 SEHNR, CDR2 FQNEAQ (reference sequence). V lost 3 bases and J lost 2; bases outside the gene matches: 10. The CDR3 DNA sequence: TGTGCCAGCAGCTTCGCCAGACTAGCGGATATTCAAGAGACCCAGTACTTC. This translates into CASSFARLADIQETQYF.

The chain joins TRBV20-1 to TRBJ2-3; D could derive from TRBD1 or TRBD2 (5 bases each). Trimming took 6 bases from V and 2 from J, leaving 15 bases between them. The CDR3 is 14 residues long. Germline V gene sequence: CDR1 DFQATT, CDR2 SNEGSKA (reference sequence). The CDR3 coding sequence is TGCAGTGCCTACGGGGCCGAGAACACAGATACGCAGTATTTT. Encoded protein: CSAYGAENTDTQYF.

For the CDR3, the DNA is TGTGCCAGCAGCTTAAGCCCCGCAGGGGACACTGAAGCTTTCTTT. It encodes CASSLSPAGDTEAFF. J is TRBJ1-1 and V is TRBV7-8, with D perhaps matching TRBD1 (6 bases). The length of the CDR3 is 15 residues. CDR1 is SGHVS, CDR2 FQNEAQ, per germline. V shed 2 bases and J shed 3 bases, with 13 bases lying between them.

This clonotype was counted a few times. This chain joins TRBV5-1 and TRBJ2-7; 14 bases are a match to TRBD2. Trimming at V came to 4 bases and at J to 3 bases, leaving 9 bases not matched to a gene. Germline V gives CDR1 SGHRS, CDR2 YFSETQ. The CDR3 has 17 amino acids. CDR3 nucleotides: TGCGCCAGCAGCATGGGCTCCGGGACTAGCGGGGGCTACGAGCAGTACTTC. This codes for CASSMGSGTSGGYEQYF.

The rearrangement joins TRBV20-1 to TRBJ2-7, with D possibly being TRBD1 (5 bases). The germline V gene has CDR1 DFQATT and CDR2 SNEGSKA (reference sequence). Trimming pared 6 bases from V and 2 bases from J, leaving 17 bases between. The CDR3 has 14 amino acids. The chain's CDR3 is CSARAPDGTYEQYV. In DNA form, the CDR3 reads TGCAGTGCCAGGGCCCCGGACGGAACCTACGAGCAGTACGTC.

This clonotype was detected many times. The V call is TRBV2, the J call TRBJ1-3, with D unclear. In germline, CDR1 is SNHLY, CDR2 FYNNEI. This CDR3 spans 11 amino acids. V dropped 10 bases and J dropped 0 bases, with 4 bases sitting between them. CDR3 nucleotides: TGTGCCATCTACTCTGGAAACACCATATATTTT. Amino acid sequence: CAIYSGNTIYF. The variable domain in full, with the rest retrieved from reference TRBV2 and TRBJ1-3, is EPEVTQTPSHQVTQMGQEVILRCVPISNHLYFYWYRQILGQKVEFLVSFYNNEISEKSEIFDDQFSVERPDGSNFTLKIRSTKLEDSAMYFCAIYSGNTIYFGEGSWLTVV.

The chain carries TRBV5-1 and TRBJ2-1; TRBD2 matches at 11 bases. Germline CDR1 and CDR2: SGHRS and YFSETQ. The CDR3 consists of 16 residues. The J segment lost 4 bases and the V segment lost 4 bases, leaving 7 bases of the junction unmatched. DNA for the CDR3: TGCGCCAGCAGCCGAATAGCGGGGGGGCCGTACAATGAGCAGTTCTTC. Its translation: CASSRIAGGPYNEQFF. Based on the CDR3 plus reference TRBV5-1 and TRBJ2-1, the full variable domain is KAGVTQTPRYLIKTRGQQVTLSCSPISGHRSVSWYQQTPGQGLQFLFEYFSETQRNKGNFPGRFSGRQFSNSRSEMNVSTLELGDSALYLCASSRIAGGPYNEQFFGPGTRLTVL.

Notes on this clonotype: At one end the junction does not follow the germline gene, possibly because of a read error. This chain uses TRBV28 with TRBJ2-1; TRBD2 agrees at 14 bases. The CDR3 is made up of 16 amino acids. The germline V gene encodes CDR1 MDHEN and CDR2 SYDVKM. CDR3 amino acids: CVSSSRTSGGYNEQFF. The CDR3 coding sequence is TGTGTCAGCAGTTCTAGGACTAGCGGGGGGTACAATGAGCAGTTCTTC.

This clonotype turned up a few times. CDR3 amino acids: CSADRSPPGYTDTQYF. The CDR3 region has the DNA TGCAGCGCCGACAGGTCCCCTCCCGGGTATACAGATACGCAGTATTTT. The J gene is TRBJ2-3, the V gene TRBV29-1; tentative D call: TRBD1 (6 bases). The CDR3 has 16 amino acids. The germline CDR1 and CDR2 sequences are SQVTM and ANQGSEA. The V end was cut by 7 bases, the J end by 3 bases, with 23 bases between.

This clonotype was seen at least ten times. The genes are TRBV10-3 and TRBJ2-3; no clear D gene. The germline gives CDR1 ENHRY, CDR2 SYGVKD. The CDR3 sequence is 16 residues long. V was shortened by 3 bases and J by 0 bases, with 13 bases between the two germline ends. CDR3 loop: CAISDFGRASTDTQYF. CDR3 DNA sequence: TGTGCCATCAGTGATTTTGGCAGAGCTAGCACAGATACGCAGTATTTT.